This TCR beta chain is drawn from a study of glioma-infiltrating T cells after dendritic cell vaccination. Time point noted: after dendritic cell vaccination, including at tumor progression/relapse. Patients had residual fresh-frozen tumor tissue and more than two years of survival data. The CDR3 has 15 residues. V was cut by 0 bases and J by 4 bases, with 13 bases left in between. Germline V CDR1 and CDR2: SGHRS, YFSETQ. Clones were sequenced by immunoSEQ multiplex PCR, and TCRdb holds only the in-frame ones, with some missing. The repertoire holds more than 75,000 clones, with about four fifths as singletons.

The chain recombines TRBV5-1 with TRBJ1-1; D unclear. The input for sequencing was blood, taken after dendritic cell vaccination. The TCR originated in a human donor with glioblastoma. The CDR3 DNA follows: TGCGCCAGCAGCTTGGTCGCAGAAACAGCCACTGAAGCTTTCTTT. Translating it yields CASSLVAETATEAFF.